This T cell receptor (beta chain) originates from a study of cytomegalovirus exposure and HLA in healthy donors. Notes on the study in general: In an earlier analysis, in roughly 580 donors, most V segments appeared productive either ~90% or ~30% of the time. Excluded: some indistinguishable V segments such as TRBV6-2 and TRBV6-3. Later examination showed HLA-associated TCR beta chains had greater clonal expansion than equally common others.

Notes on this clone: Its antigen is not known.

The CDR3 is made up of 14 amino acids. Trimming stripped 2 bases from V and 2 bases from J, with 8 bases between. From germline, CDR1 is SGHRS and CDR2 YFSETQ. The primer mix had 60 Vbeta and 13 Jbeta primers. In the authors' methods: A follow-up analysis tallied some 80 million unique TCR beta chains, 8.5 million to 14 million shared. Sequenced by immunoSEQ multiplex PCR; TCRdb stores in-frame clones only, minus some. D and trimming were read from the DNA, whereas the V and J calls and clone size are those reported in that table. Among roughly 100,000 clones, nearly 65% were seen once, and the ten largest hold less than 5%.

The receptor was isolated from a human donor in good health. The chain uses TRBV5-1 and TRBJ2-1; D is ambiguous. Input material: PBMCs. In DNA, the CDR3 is TGCGCCAGCAGCTTATTGGCAACCTACAATGAGCAGTTCTTC. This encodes CASSLLATYNEQFF.